This T cell receptor (beta chain) was captured by sequencing in a study of Graves' ophthalmopathy and Graves' hyperthyroidism. V gave up 3 bases and J gave up 4 bases, with 6 bases separating them. The CDR3 is 11 residues long. Germline V gives CDR1 SQVTM, CDR2 ANQGSEA. For repertoire sequencing, the TCR beta CDR3 regions were amplified from RNA transcripts. HTBI-primed RT-PCR formed the first round, and a multiplex PCR formed the second. TCRdb passed the multiplex PCR reads through MiXCR, listing each CDR3 protein once. The sample has approximately 640,000 distinct CDR3 sequences; under 50% are singletons. This clonotype was picked up many times. Uncontrolled infections, pregnancy, lactation or other autoimmune diseases led to patient exclusion. It was from under 13 ml of fresh peripheral blood that the PBMCs came.

Sequencing was done on a sample of peripheral blood. The clonotype comes from an adult man with Graves' ophthalmopathy. The chain uses TRBV29-1 and TRBJ1-1; no reliable D call. CDR3 region: CSVDAGTEAFF. The CDR3 region has the DNA TGCAGCGTTGACGCGGGCACTGAAGCTTTCTTT.